The 30 T cell receptor beta chains below all came from one sample that was sequenced in a study of cytomegalovirus exposure and HLA in healthy donors. The protocol was immunoSEQ multiplex PCR, while the TCRdb copy is restricted to in-frame clones and leaves out a portion. The profile shows 200,000 to 250,000 clones, approximately 80% of them singletons. The material sequenced was PBMCs. Every receptor here comes from a woman aged 30 to 39 in good health and CMV-seropositive.

The rearrangement joins TRBV28 to TRBJ1-4; D is unclear. Trimming left V 6 bases short and J 10 bases short, with 12 bases between. The length of the CDR3 is 12 residues. Germline V gene lookup returns CDR1 MDHEN and CDR2 SYDVKM. CDR3 coding DNA: TGTGCCAGCAGCCCCCGAGTACGAAAACTGTTTTTT. Translating gives CASSPRVRKLFF.

The CDR3, as DNA: TGTGCCAGCAGTTACCTCGCCGGGGAGCTGTTTTTT. Translation gives CASSYLAGELFF. The chain joins TRBV6-6 to TRBJ2-2; D gene ambiguous. Trimming stripped 2 bases from V and 6 bases from J, with 4 bases between. Germline CDR1 is MNHNY and CDR2 is SVGAGI (reference sequence). The CDR3 is made up of 12 amino acids.

The chain couples TRBV7-8 to TRBJ2-7; weak D call: TRBD1 (5 bases). Germline V lookup: CDR1 SGHVS, CDR2 FQNEAQ. V was clipped by 1 base and J by 2 bases, with 6 bases between them. The CDR3 consists of 13 residues. CDR3 in amino acids: CASSLVDTYEQYF. The CDR3 nucleotides read TGTGCCAGCAGCTTAGTGGACACCTACGAGCAGTACTTC.

CDR3 residues: CASSQEGGSGANVLTF. CDR3 DNA sequence: TGCGCCAGCAGCCAAGAAGGGGGCTCTGGGGCCAACGTCCTGACTTTC. This chain joins TRBV4-3 and TRBJ2-6; D may be TRBD1 (6 bases). The germline V and J ends were trimmed by 0 bases and 0 bases, with 6 bases remaining between them. Per germline, CDR1 LGHNA and CDR2 YSLEER. CDR3 size: 16 residues.

This clone was seen a few times. This chain connects TRBV7-2 to TRBJ2-5; D is uncertain. Trimming took off 4 bases at V and 0 bases at J, with 3 bases between the two ends. The germline gives CDR1 SGHTA, CDR2 FQGNSA. The CDR3 is 12 amino acids. DNA of the CDR3: TGTGCCAGCAGCTCGTACCAAGAGACCCAGTACTTC. Amino acids: CASSSYQETQYF.

The chain joins TRBV15 to TRBJ2-7, with 7 bases lining up with TRBD1. With V trimmed by 1 base and J by 0 bases, 3 bases remained unmatched. CDR1 LNHNV and CDR2 YYDKDF come from the germline V gene (reference sequence). The CDR3 is made up of 15 amino acids. For the CDR3, the DNA is TGTGCCACCAGCAGAGCGGGACAGAACTCCTACGAGCAGTACTTC. This codes for CATSRAGQNSYEQYF.

The chain's CDR3 is CASSLESVVHYGYTF. CDR3 nucleotides: TGTGCCAGCAGCTTGGAGTCCGTCGTTCACTATGGCTACACCTTC. The gene calls are TRBV5-6 and TRBJ1-2, with D hard to call. This CDR3 comprises 15 residues. CDR1 and CDR2 from the germline V gene are SGHDT and YYEEEE. Trimming pared 0 bases from V and 3 bases from J, leaving 12 bases between.

V usage is TRBV30 and J usage is TRBJ2-7; 16 positions agree with TRBD2. The junction had 8 bases not matched to a gene; V was cut back by 2 bases and J by 1 base. This CDR3 has 18 residues. The germline CDR1 and CDR2 sequences are GTSNPN and SVGIG (reference sequence). The CDR3 bases are TGTGCCTGGAGTCCTCCGGGACTAGCGGGAGGGCTTTCCTACGAGCAGTACTTC. Its translation: CAWSPPGLAGGLSYEQYF.

The chain couples TRBV4-3 to TRBJ1-3, with D unclear. The CDR3 covers 17 residues. V was clipped by 0 bases and J by 4 bases, with 16 bases between them. Germline V gene sequence: CDR1 LGHNA, CDR2 YSLEER. For the CDR3, the DNA is TGCGCCAGCAGCCAAGATTGGGAGGGCATAGGAGGAAACACCATATATTTT. It codes for CASSQDWEGIGGNTIYF.

The V and J genes are TRBV4-3 and TRBJ1-2; TRBD1 matches 8 bases. The junction had 6 bases not matched to a gene; V was cut back by 2 bases and J by 7 bases. The germline CDR1 and CDR2 sequences are LGHNA and YSLEER. The CDR3 consists of 14 residues. CDR3 in amino acids: CASSQFGQGGGYTF. The CDR3 nucleotides are TGCGCCAGCAGCCAATTCGGACAGGGTGGTGGCTACACCTTC.

The rearrangement joins TRBV10-1 to TRBJ2-5; 13 bases fit TRBD2. This CDR3 spans 15 amino acids. Germline values: CDR1 WNHNN, CDR2 SYGVQD (reference sequence). Trimming removed 5 bases from V and 4 bases from J; junction bases left unmatched: 4. CDR3 region: CASSRTSGSIETQYF. The CDR3 region has the DNA TGCGCCAGCAGTAGGACTAGCGGGAGTATAGAGACCCAGTACTTC.

This chain connects TRBV27 to TRBJ2-2; D is perhaps TRBD1 or TRBD2 (5 bases each). V was trimmed by 6 bases and J by 4 bases, leaving 12 bases between them. CDR3 length: 14 amino acids. The germline gives CDR1 MNHEY, CDR2 SMNVEV (reference sequence). DNA of the CDR3: TGTGCCAGCAGCCGCCGGGGCGGCACCGGGGAGCTGTTTTTT. It specifies CASSRRGGTGELFF.

In DNA, the CDR3 is TGCGCCAGCAGCCAAGAAGGGGCTAGCAGTGCCTACGAGCAGTACTTC. Translating it yields CASSQEGASSAYEQYF. The chain recombines TRBV4-1 with TRBJ2-7, with D perhaps given as TRBD1 or TRBD2 (5 bases each). The CDR3 sequence is 16 residues long. The germline CDR1 and CDR2 sequences are MGHRA and YSYEKL. The V and J ends lost 0 bases and 2 bases respectively, with 14 bases between them.

The J gene is TRBJ2-5, the V gene TRBV5-1, with 9 nucleotides matching TRBD2. The CDR3 runs to 15 residues. Germline trimming cut 3 bases from V and 4 bases from J; bases unmatched to any gene: 7. Germline assignment: CDR1 SGHRS and CDR2 YFSETQ. The CDR3 sequence: CASSSQGLAAETQYF. The CDR3 DNA is TGCGCCAGCAGCTCGCAGGGACTAGCTGCAGAGACCCAGTACTTC. The variable domain in full, completed from reference TRBV5-1 and TRBJ2-5, reads KAGVTQTPRYLIKTRGQQVTLSCSPISGHRSVSWYQQTPGQGLQFLFEYFSETQRNKGNFPGRFSGRQFSNSRSEMNVSTLELGDSALYLCASSSQGLAAETQYFGPGTRLLVL.

This clone was counted many times. The genes are TRBV18 and TRBJ2-5; no clear D. V shed 4 bases and J shed 4 bases, with 10 bases lying between them. The CDR3 extends over 13 amino acids. Germline V gives CDR1 KGHSH, CDR2 LQKENI. CDR3 bases: TGTGCCAGCTCACAGGGCTCGGGAGAGACCCAGTACTTC. The encoded protein is CASSQGSGETQYF.

The J gene is TRBJ1-4, the V gene TRBV30; D not resolved. The CDR3 extends over 11 amino acids. Germline CDR1 is GTSNPN and CDR2 is SVGIG (reference sequence). V gave up 8 bases and J gave up 7 bases, with 11 bases separating them. The CDR3 loop reads CATERGEKLFF. CDR3 DNA sequence: TGTGCCACCGAGCGGGGTGAAAAACTGTTTTTT.

This clone has a handful of counts. The rearrangement uses TRBV5-6 and TRBJ1-2; D is perhaps TRBD1 (6 bases). Trimming removed 4 bases at V and 0 bases at J, with 13 bases between. The V gene's germline CDR1 is SGHDT and CDR2 YYEEEE. The CDR3 runs to 15 residues. The CDR3 loop is CASSLITGSNYGYTF. In nucleotides, the CDR3 is TGTGCCAGCAGCCTGATAACAGGGTCTAACTATGGCTACACCTTC.

The chain has TRBV29-1 and TRBJ2-2; 7 bases match TRBD2. The CDR3 covers 15 residues. Germline CDR1 reads SQVTM; CDR2 reads ANQGSEA. The junction had 13 bases not matched to a gene; V was cut back by 6 bases and J by 6 bases. The CDR3 DNA sequence: TGCAGCGTGGGAGGACTAGGGGCGTCTCCCGGGGAGCTGTTTTTT. Residues: CSVGGLGASPGELFF.

The V gene is TRBV6-1, the J gene TRBJ2-7; no firm D call. V lost 2 bases and J lost 6, with 2 bases in between. The V gene's germline CDR1 is MNHNS and CDR2 SASEGT. The CDR3 length is 10 residues. In DNA form, the CDR3 reads TGTGCCAGCAGTGAACTCGAGCAGTACTTC. Translation: CASSELEQYF.

The J gene is TRBJ2-7, the V gene TRBV29-1; 7 nucleotides agree with TRBD1. V lost 1 base to trimming and J lost 4 bases; unmatched junction nucleotides: 1. This CDR3 comprises 12 residues. CDR1 and CDR2 (germline): SQVTM, ANQGSEA. CDR3 in DNA: TGCAGCGTTGAAGGGGGACAGTACGAGCAGTACTTC. Residues: CSVEGGQYEQYF.

The rearrangement uses TRBV2 and TRBJ2-1; TRBD2 is a possible D gene (6 bases). Looked up from germline, CDR1 is SNHLY and CDR2 is FYNNEI. The CDR3 spans 18 residues. V was cut by 1 base and J by 3 bases, with 19 bases left in between. For the CDR3, the DNA is TGTGCCAGCAGTGAAGACAGTGTAGGAGGGGTCTACTACAATGAGCAGTTCTTC. Amino acid sequence: CASSEDSVGGVYYNEQFF.

The gene calls are TRBV4-2 and TRBJ2-1; TRBD2 is a possible D gene (5 bases). Trimming removed 0 bases at V and 6 bases at J, with 15 bases between. There are 16 residues in the CDR3. CDR1 is LGHNA, CDR2 YNFKEQ, per germline. The CDR3 DNA reads as TGTGCCAGCAGCCAAGATGCGGCAGACGGAGGCAATGAGCAGTTCTTC. This codes for CASSQDAADGGNEQFF.

The gene calls are TRBV11-2 and TRBJ1-2; D is unresolved. V was shortened by 5 bases and J by 8 bases, with 15 bases between the two germline ends. CDR3 length: 13 amino acids. Germline assignment: CDR1 SGHAT and CDR2 FQNNGV. The CDR3 is CASSTEAGGGYTF. The DNA of the CDR3 is TGTGCCAGCAGCACTGAAGCTGGCGGCGGCTACACCTTC.

V and J are TRBV27 and TRBJ1-5, with 9 bases fitting TRBD1. The CDR3 loop spans 17 amino acids. The germline V gene encodes CDR1 MNHEY and CDR2 SMNVEV (reference sequence). The V and J ends lost 6 bases and 1 base, in that order; junction bases with no gene match: 10. The CDR3: CASSSGTGFRSNQPQHF. The CDR3 DNA reads TGTGCCAGCAGCTCCGGGACAGGGTTTCGAAGCAATCAGCCCCAGCATTTT.

This clone was seen just once. The V call is TRBV28, the J call TRBJ1-2, with D maybe TRBD1 (6 bases). Trimming stripped 4 bases from V and 3 bases from J, with 18 bases between. This CDR3 region has 16 residues. Per the germline V gene, CDR1 is MDHEN and CDR2 is SYDVKM. The DNA of the CDR3 is TGTGCCAGCAGTTCGCTCCCGGACAGTTACCACTATGGCTACACCTTC. Its translation: CASSSLPDSYHYGYTF.

The V and J genes are TRBV2 and TRBJ2-3; maybe TRBD1 (6 bases). Trimming pared 11 bases from V and 4 bases from J, leaving 13 bases between. Per germline, CDR1 SNHLY and CDR2 FYNNEI. CDR3 length: 12 residues. The CDR3 region is CAATGSADTQYF. The DNA of the CDR3 is TGTGCCGCCACAGGGTCTGCAGATACGCAGTATTTT.

The V gene is TRBV13, the J gene TRBJ2-7, with TRBD1 identical over 10 bases. Germline V gene lookup returns CDR1 PRHDT and CDR2 FYEKMQ (reference sequence). The CDR3 has 13 amino acids. The junction had 2 bases not matched to a gene; V was cut back by 4 bases and J by 5 bases. The chain's CDR3 is CASSSDRGDEQYF. The CDR3 DNA reads as TGTGCCAGCAGCTCGGACAGGGGGGACGAGCAGTACTTC.

J is TRBJ2-5 and V is TRBV7-2, with D unresolved. V was shortened by 1 base and J by 4 bases, with 4 bases between the two germline ends. This CDR3 has 12 residues. Looked up from germline, CDR1 is SGHTA and CDR2 is FQGNSA. In nucleotides, the CDR3 is TGTGCCAGCAGCTTAGAACGAGAGACCCAGTACTTC. Its protein product is CASSLERETQYF.

The V gene is TRBV10-2, the J gene TRBJ2-2; no reliable D call. V gave up 4 bases and J gave up 6 bases, with 12 bases separating them. The CDR3 contains 14 residues. From germline, CDR1 is WSHSY and CDR2 SAAADI. CDR3 sequence reads: CASSARDSPGELFF. CDR3 nucleotide sequence: TGCGCCAGCAGTGCCCGTGATAGTCCCGGGGAGCTGTTTTTT.

The CDR3 loop reads CASRGYTQYF. The CDR3 region has the DNA TGTGCCAGCAGGGGATATACGCAGTATTTT. This chain joins TRBV7-9 and TRBJ2-3, with D uncertain. The CDR3 loop spans 10 amino acids. The ends were cut back, 6 bases at V and 7 bases at J, with 5 bases in the middle. Germline CDR1 and CDR2: SEHNR and FQNEAQ (reference sequence).